Listed below are T cell receptor beta chains from one sample, sequenced in a study of shared clonotypes between healthy human individuals. Method: immunoSEQ multiplex PCR; TCRdb's copy keeps in-frame clones and lacks some. This table holds roughly 1,000,000 clones, 70% to 80% found once. Sequencing was done on a sample of memory CD4+ T cells from PBMCs. These receptor sequences come from a young man in good health. Some clones in this sample may be carry-over from other donors' samples. Each CDR3 is given with its conserved first and last residue. Fields, in order: V gene, J gene, D gene, clone size, CDR3 protein, CDR3 DNA. A D gene is named only where the DNA matches it firmly. Some rows have no size entry. The others give once, few or many, or a class for an expanded clone.

>TRBV28|TRBJ1-2|-|-
CASSLYGLMGLGGYTF
TGTGCCAGCAGTTTATATGGTTTAATGGGTTTGGGTGGCTACACCTTC
>TRBV7-9|TRBJ2-3|TRBD2|-
CASSRGTSGSSDTQYF
TGTGCCAGCAGCAGAGGGACTAGCGGGAGCTCAGATACGCAGTATTTT
>TRBV11-2|TRBJ2-6|-|-
CASSLAGKDVLTF
TGTGCCAGCAGCTTAGCTGGTAAGGACGTCCTGACTTTC
>TRBV18|TRBJ2-7|-|-
CASSPLAGAAGEQYF
TGTGCCAGCTCACCACTTGCAGGGGCGGCGGGGGAGCAGTACTTC
>TRBV28|TRBJ1-5|-|-
CASSPGVRGSNQPQHF
TGTGCCAGCAGCCCGGGGGTCCGGGGAAGCAATCAGCCCCAGCATTTT
>TRBV7-2|TRBJ2-7|TRBD1|once
CASSLWDRVADEQYF
TGTGCCAGCAGCTTATGGGACAGGGTGGCGGACGAGCAGTACTTC
>TRBV4-3|TRBJ2-5|TRBD2|-
CASSLSTGTSGRGETQYF
TGCGCCAGCAGCCTCTCCACCGGGACTAGCGGGAGGGGGGAGACCCAGTACTTC
>TRBV9|TRBJ1-2|-|-
CASSVAEGGTQGYGYTF
TGTGCCAGCAGCGTAGCTGAAGGCGGAACCCAGGGGTATGGCTACACCTTC
>TRBV10-1|TRBJ2-7|TRBD2|many
CAGTSGSLYEQYF
TGCGCCGGGACTAGCGGGAGCCTCTACGAGCAGTACTTC
>TRBV6-5|TRBJ2-5|-|-
CASRAYRDQETQYF
TGTGCCAGCAGAGCTTACAGAGACCAAGAGACCCAGTACTTC
>TRBV11-3|TRBJ1-3|TRBD1|-
CASSLGRQGYTIYF
TGTGCCAGCAGCTTAGGGAGACAGGGATACACCATATATTTT
>TRBV7-9|TRBJ2-3|-|-
CASSLGGLGTDTQYF
TGTGCCAGCAGCTTAGGAGGGCTAGGCACAGATACGCAGTATTTT
>TRBV10-3|TRBJ1-1|-|few
CAISVGGQANTEAFF
TGTGCCATCAGTGTGGGGGGGCAGGCGAACACTGAAGCTTTCTTT
>TRBV4-2|TRBJ1-1|TRBD1|-
CASSATRAGTGNTEAFF
TGTGCCAGCAGCGCGACTAGAGCCGGGACAGGGAACACTGAAGCTTTCTTT
>TRBV7-2|TRBJ2-5|-|-
CASSLSRVQETQYF
TGTGCCAGCAGCTTAAGCAGGGTCCAAGAGACCCAGTACTTC
>TRBV7-2|TRBJ1-2|-|-
CASRTSGNYGYTF
TGTGCCAGCAGAACTTCCGGGAACTATGGCTACACCTTC
>TRBV11-1|TRBJ2-3|-|-
CASSLFPTDTQYF
TGTGCCAGCAGCTTATTTCCGACAGATACGCAGTATTTT
>TRBV7-2|TRBJ1-5|-|-
CASSFNGVNHQPQHF
TGTGCCAGCAGCTTTAACGGGGTTAACCATCAGCCCCAGCATTTT
>TRBV28|TRBJ1-2|TRBD1|-
CASSLTGALQNYGYTF
TGTGCCAGCAGTTTGACAGGGGCCCTCCAGAACTATGGCTACACCTTC
>TRBV7-3|TRBJ2-2|-|-
CASSLTPRFGGELFF
TGTGCCAGCAGCTTAACGCCGAGGTTCGGGGGGGAGCTGTTTTTT
>TRBV7-9|TRBJ1-3|-|once
CASSTPADPNGNTIYF
TGTGCCAGCAGCACCCCAGCGGATCCGAATGGAAACACCATATATTTT
>TRBV28|TRBJ2-3|-|-
CASSWDPPADTQYF
TGTGCCAGCAGTTGGGACCCCCCGGCCGATACGCAGTATTTT
>TRBV11-2|TRBJ2-1|-|-
CASSLWLAGRGEQFF
TGTGCCAGCAGCTTATGGCTAGCGGGCAGGGGGGAGCAGTTCTTC
>TRBV6-1|TRBJ2-5|-|-
CASSENRNLLGTQYF
TGTGCCAGCAGTGAAAATCGGAATTTATTAGGGACCCAGTACTTC
>TRBV2|TRBJ2-7|-|-
CASSEVVSAGQYF
TGTGCCAGCAGTGAAGTAGTTTCTGCGGGGCAGTACTTC
>TRBV10-2|TRBJ2-1|TRBD2|-
CASTAGTSTYNEQFF
TGCGCCAGCACAGCGGGGACTTCGACCTACAATGAGCAGTTCTTC
>TRBV27|TRBJ2-7|-|-
CASSFLGEDSYEQYF
TGTGCCAGCAGTTTTTTAGGGGAGGACTCCTACGAGCAGTACTTC
>TRBV5-1|TRBJ1-1|-|few
CASSSRQATYTEAFF
TGCGCCAGCAGCTCGCGACAGGCCACTTACACTGAAGCTTTCTTT
>TRBV18|TRBJ1-1|-|-
CASSPQGGMNTEAFF
TGTGCCAGCTCACCACAGGGGGGAATGAACACTGAAGCTTTCTTT